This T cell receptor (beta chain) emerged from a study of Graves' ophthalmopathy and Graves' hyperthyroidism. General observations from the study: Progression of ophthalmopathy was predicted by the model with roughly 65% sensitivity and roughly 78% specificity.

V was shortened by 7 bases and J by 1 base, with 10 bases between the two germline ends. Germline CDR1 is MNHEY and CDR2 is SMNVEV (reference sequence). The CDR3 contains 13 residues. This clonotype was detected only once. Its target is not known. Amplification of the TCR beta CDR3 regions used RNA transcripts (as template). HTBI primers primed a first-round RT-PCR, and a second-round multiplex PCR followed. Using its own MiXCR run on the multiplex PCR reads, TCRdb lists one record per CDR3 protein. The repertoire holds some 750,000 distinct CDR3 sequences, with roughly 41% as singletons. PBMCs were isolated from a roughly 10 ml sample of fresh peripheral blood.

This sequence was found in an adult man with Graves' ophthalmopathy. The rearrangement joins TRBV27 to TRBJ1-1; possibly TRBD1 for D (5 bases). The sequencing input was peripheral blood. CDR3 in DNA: TGTGCCAGCAATGCAGGGTGGAACACTGAAGCTTTCTTT. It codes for CASNAGWNTEAFF.